The clone carrying this T cell receptor beta chain came up many times. Its antigen remains unknown. This sample is part of a study of CD8 T cells in ankylosing spondylitis. Study results and caveats: As reported, disease-linked clones showed significant enrichment in matched ankylosing spondylitis synovial fluid. Clones linked with disease were CD8+ and fairly uncommon in the peripheral blood. Within ankylosing spondylitis blood, a TCR beta motif made up of eight highly homologous variants appeared to be characteristic.

TCR beta libraries were made by quantitative 5'-RACE with molecular barcodes. TCRdb processed the 5' RACE reads anew with MiXCR; each CDR3 protein has one entry. The data show roughly 35,000 distinct CDR3 sequences, over 10% seen once. This TCR was sampled from a male donor with ankylosing spondylitis. The sample consisted of synovial fluid, either unsorted or a sorted T cell fraction (not recorded which).

Here the CDR3 reads CSARAAGDSGNTIYF. The CDR3, as DNA: TGCAGTGCTAGAGCGGCAGGCGACTCTGGAAACACCATATATTTT. The chain has TRBV20-1 and TRBJ1-3; D call uncertain. Trimming shortened V by 1 base and J by 0 bases, and 10 bases separated the two germline ends. Germline V gives CDR1 DFQATT, CDR2 SNEGSKA (reference sequence). The CDR3 runs to 15 residues.